This T cell receptor beta chain was profiled in a study of T cell clonality in common variable immunodeficiency (dated by TCRdb to 2014 to 2015). The CDR3 goes from the cysteine to the phenylalanine over 13 residues. The CDR3 was read in part: 30 bases, with the frame set at base 1. Sequences SGHTA (CDR1) and FQGNSA (CDR2) are obtained from the germline V gene. A distance of 7 bases separates the germline ends of V and J, which lose 5 bases and 0 bases respectively. Equivalent amounts of genomic DNA from CVID and control samples were used as sequencing input. For every sample, a 60 bp segment covering the rearranged TCRbeta CDR3 region was amplified and then sequenced. The immunoSEQ assay, a bias-corrected multiplex PCR combined with high-throughput sequencing, was used to amplify TCRbeta. The paper's data handling went like this. Every unique nucleotide sequence was considered a clone and was annotated with V, D and J genes, copy number and frequency. Sequences were labeled productive if in frame, and non-productive if out of frame or containing stop codons. As previously described, Shannon's entropy was used to calculate clonality. The predicted amino acid sequences of productive clones were used to derive mean CDR3 Kyte-Doolittle hydropathy. Hierarchical clustering of scaled V gene usage was performed with the R hclust function using Manhattan distance and complete linkage. Sharing of clones by CDR3 amino acid sequence was evaluated by resampling 12 repertoires per group over 100 rounds. The repertoires were searched for 70 published EBV-specific and 245 published CMV-specific TCRbeta sequences. Two CVID samples that yielded fewer than 10,000 sequences were excluded from the analysis, so roughly 42 CVID repertoires were retained. Held by TCRdb, this immuneACCESS table contains in-frame sequences only and omits some clones. Under half of the omission traces to an unresolved V gene where checked; the cause of the rest is unknown. V, J and clone size are taken as reported in that table, and D and trimming were inferred from the DNA itself. The table notes about 42,000 clones here, none of them singletons. Together, the top ten hold roughly 6% of the sample.

This clone turned up a few times. There is no known antigen for this receptor. Sequencing ends 3 residues short of the CDR3 end; the germline J gene provides the rest. Overall study results and their limits: Correlations of repertoire features with clinical complications were constrained by heterogeneity among patients within the CVID cohort. CVID TCRbeta sequences were reported to have fewer deletions and N-nucleotide insertions and to lack highly modified clones with 13 or more V deletions. Increased TCRbeta clonality was found in CVID subjects compared with healthy controls (t-test p = 0.018), with the increase being most characteristic of about a third of subjects. It was noted by the authors that sequencing of the repertoires of T cell subpopulations would be needed to clarify the cause of the increased clonality in CVID. CVID subjects shared fewer TCRbeta clones with each other than healthy controls did (p < 0.0001). Although equal DNA input was used, an average of roughly 85,000 unique sequences per sample was obtained for controls, compared with roughly 33,000 for CVID samples.

Standard criteria were used to diagnose CVID, namely serum IgG, IgA and/or IgM reduced below the normal range together with specific antibody deficiency. The CVID group comprised about 44 subjects, approximately 15 female and some 30 male, aged about 8 to 64 years with a mean age of around 40. Both CVID patients and healthy controls were predominantly of Caucasian heritage. All CVID subjects had received replacement immunoglobulin therapy for at least one year at the time of study participation. No CVID subject was ill or taking immunomodulatory or immunosuppressive medication when blood was collected. From each donor, about 5 to 8.5 ml of heparinized peripheral whole blood was collected. TCRbeta CDR3 repertoires were sequenced from genomic DNA of adults with common variable immune deficiency (CVID) and healthy adult controls. Diluted blood was density-centrifuged over Hypaque 1077 or Ficoll-Paque to isolate peripheral blood mononuclear cells. Genomic DNA was extracted from unsorted mononuclear cells by Qiagen column purification or by a centrifugation-based method.

Sequences were obtained from peripheral blood mononuclear cells. The source of this sequence is a human donor with common variable immunodeficiency. Here the chain combines TRBV7-2 and TRBJ1-1, and the D gene may be TRBD1, 5 bases matching. The DNA read from the CDR3 is TGTGCCAGCAGCAACAGGCTGAACACTGAA. It translates as CASSNRLNTE. The complete CDR3 sequence is CASSNRLNTEAFF.